This T cell receptor beta chain was captured in a study of blood T cell repertoires in COVID-19. In the original processing: Estimation of nucleated cell counts was performed using reference gene primer amplification. Data came from immunoSEQ multiplex PCR; TCRdb stores just in-frame clones and leaves some out. D and trimming come from the DNA, and the V and J calls and clone size come from that table. The data show about 60,000 clones, roughly 79% seen once. The V and J ends lost 4 bases and 7 bases, in that order; junction bases with no gene match: 2. Germline V lookup: CDR1 SGHTA, CDR2 FQGNSA. This CDR3 contains 14 residues.

V is TRBV7-2 and J is TRBJ1-5; 12 positions agree with TRBD1. Source material: peripheral blood. The TCR was taken from a man aged 60-69 years with acute or convalescent COVID-19. CDR3 in DNA: TGTGCCAGCAGCTCCGGGACAGGGGGCCAGCCCCAGCATTTT. Amino acid sequence: CASSSGTGGQPQHF.